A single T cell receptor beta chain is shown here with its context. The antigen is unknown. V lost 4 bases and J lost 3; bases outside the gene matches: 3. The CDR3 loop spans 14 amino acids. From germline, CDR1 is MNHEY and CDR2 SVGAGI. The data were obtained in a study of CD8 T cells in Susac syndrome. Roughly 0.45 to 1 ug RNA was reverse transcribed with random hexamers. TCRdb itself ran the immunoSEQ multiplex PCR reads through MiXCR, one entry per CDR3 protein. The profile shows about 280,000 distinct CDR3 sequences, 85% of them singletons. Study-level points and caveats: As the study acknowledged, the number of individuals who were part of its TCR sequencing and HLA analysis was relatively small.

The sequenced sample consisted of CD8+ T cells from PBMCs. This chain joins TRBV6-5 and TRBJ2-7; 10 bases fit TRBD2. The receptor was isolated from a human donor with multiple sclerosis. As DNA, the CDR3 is TGTGCCAGCAGTTCAACTAGCGGGATCTACGAGCAGTACTTC. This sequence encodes CASSSTSGIYEQYF.